This T cell receptor (beta chain) is drawn from a study of cytomegalovirus exposure and HLA in healthy donors. Study results and caveats: The classifier, whose performance was assessed in both the original and validation cohorts, reportedly diagnosed cytomegalovirus status with high specificity and sensitivity.

The V end lost 0 bases, the J end lost 0 bases, and 8 bases lay between the germline ends. The CDR3 sequence is 15 residues long. Germline CDR1 MNHEY, CDR2 SVGAGI. Amplification used 60 Vbeta primers and 13 Jbeta primers. The assay was immunoSEQ multiplex PCR, and TCRdb's table has in-frame clones only and misses some. The sample consists of some 150,000 clones, roughly 70% of them appearing once. As concerns this clone: The target antigen is unknown.

The sequenced sample consisted of PBMCs. The chain joins TRBV6-5 to TRBJ2-5, with D possibly being TRBD2 (6 bases). This clonotype was sampled from a woman aged 30 to 39 in good health and CMV-seronegative. The CDR3 sequence: CASSYSRGYQETQYF. The CDR3 region has the DNA TGTGCCAGCAGTTACTCACGGGGGTACCAAGAGACCCAGTACTTC.